This TCR beta chain was sequenced during a study of graft-versus-host responses after intestinal transplantation. Overall study context: Anti-thymocyte globulin was used for induction in all recipients, who then took tacrolimus and steroids for approximately 3 years. Points from the study as a whole: The highest levels of circulating GvH clones went along with early declines in HvG clones after transplant. Patients who carried graft-donor T cell macrochimerism also had high graft-versus-host to host-versus-graft clonal ratios in their allografts.

This clone was observed once. The antigen remains unidentified. Intraepithelial plus lamina propria lymphocytes were released by processing graft tissue. TCRdb keeps only in-frame clones here, not all; method: immunoSEQ multiplex PCR. Here the sample spans about 20,000 clones, around three quarters being singletons. This TCR derives from a human patient who received an intestinal transplant, so some T cells may come from the graft donor. Specimen: ileum tissue, collected 12 days after intestinal transplant.

The CDR3 spells CASSPKIQGTEGYTF. Written as DNA, the CDR3 is TGTGCCAGCTCACCAAAAATCCAGGGAACTGAGGGCTACACCTTC. This sequence joins TRBV18 and TRBJ1-2; maybe TRBD1 (5 bases). The CDR3 extends over 15 amino acids. Trimming stripped 2 bases from V and 8 bases from J, with 18 bases between. Per the germline V gene, CDR1 is KGHSH and CDR2 is LQKENI.